This T cell receptor (beta chain) was recovered during a study of blood T cell repertoires in COVID-19. Turning to the study itself: The study drew acute and convalescent COVID-19 samples from the United States, Italy and Spain. T cells, B-cell-depleted T cells, or PBMCs supplied cDNA or gDNA.

In the original analysis: Estimates of nucleated cell counts were drawn from the amplification of reference gene primers. Sequencing was performed with immunoSEQ multiplex PCR; in TCRdb, only in-frame clones are kept and a portion is missing. Clonal size and the V and J genes are those of that table, whereas D and trimming came from the DNA. Here the sample spans some 330,000 clones, 86% being singletons. The CDR3 runs to 15 residues. The germline gives CDR1 SGHAT, CDR2 FQNNGV. V was clipped by 4 bases and J by 5 bases, with 15 bases between them. Participant ages covered roughly 18 to 89 years across 24 US areas.

The chain is built from TRBV11-2 and TRBJ2-1, with D tentatively TRBD1 (6 bases). Sequencing input: PBMCs or T cells enriched from blood (not recorded which). The origin of this receptor is a man aged 25 to 40 who had recovered from COVID-19. CDR3 coding DNA: TGTGCCAGCAGCTGGCCGAGGGGACACCACAATGAGCAGTTCTTC. This encodes CASSWPRGHHNEQFF.